One sample yielded the 14 T cell receptor beta chains listed below, sequenced in a study of cytomegalovirus exposure and HLA in healthy donors. It was with 60 Vbeta and 13 Jbeta primers that the PCR ran. The protocol was immunoSEQ multiplex PCR, while the TCRdb copy is restricted to in-frame clones and leaves out a portion. The record lists about 130,000 clones, of which the ten most abundant hold about 2.2%. Sequencing was performed on PBMCs. The origin of the receptors is a man in his forties in good health and CMV-seronegative.

The chain joins TRBV6-5 to TRBJ1-3, with unresolved D. The V gene lost 3 bases and the J gene lost 3 bases, with 9 bases spanning the gap. The CDR3 runs to 14 residues. Germline-derived CDR1 and CDR2 are MNHEY and SVGAGI. The DNA of the CDR3 is TGTGCCAGCAGTTATGGGAGGGATGGAAACACCATATATTTT. Translating gives CASSYGRDGNTIYF.

Notes on this clone: The sample contains more than one DNA sequence encoding this CDR3. The chain employs TRBV5-1 and TRBJ1-1; 7 bases are shared with TRBD1. Germline-derived CDR1 and CDR2 are SGHRS and YFSETQ. CDR3 length equals 14 residues. V gave up 3 bases and J gave up 1 base; unmatched junction bases: 3. In nucleotides, the CDR3 is TGCGCCAGCAGCTCCCAGGGGGGGAACACTGAAGCTTTCTTT. Amino acid sequence: CASSSQGGNTEAFF.

V is TRBV6-5 and J is TRBJ2-7; a possible D gene is TRBD2 (6 bases). The V gene lost 5 bases and the J gene lost 6 bases, with 17 bases spanning the gap. The CDR3 has 14 residues. From germline, CDR1 is MNHEY and CDR2 SVGAGI. As DNA, the CDR3 is TGTGCCAGCAGTCGGGCGGGGAGAGTGCTCGAGCAGTACTTC. Amino acid sequence: CASSRAGRVLEQYF.

This chain joins TRBV6-6 and TRBJ2-1; 8 bases are shared with TRBD2. CDR1 and CDR2 from the germline V gene are MNHNY and SVGAGI (reference sequence). The CDR3 has 11 amino acids. Germline trimming cut 9 bases from V and 7 bases from J; bases unmatched to any gene: 2. The CDR3 DNA follows: TGTGCCAGTTCTAGCGGGAATGAGCAGTTCTTC. Translated: CASSSGNEQFF.

The chain carries TRBV6-5 and TRBJ1-4; no reliable D call. CDR3 length: 15 residues. Deletions cut 0 bases from V and 14 bases from J, with 19 bases between. CDR1 MNHEY and CDR2 SVGAGI come from the germline V gene. Written as DNA, the CDR3 is TGTGCCAGCAGTTACTCGAGTCTTGGGTCATGGGCCCTGTTTTTT. It specifies CASSYSSLGSWALFF.

The chain is built from TRBV9 and TRBJ2-5, with D possibly being TRBD2 (5 bases). Near its end, the DNA agrees better with TRBJ2-7, so the J call may be wrong. The CDR3 totals 15 residues. Germline V gene sequence: CDR1 SGDLS, CDR2 YYNGEE. CDR3 bases: TGTGCCAGCAGCGTAGTGAGCGGAGTCTCCTACGAGCAGTACTTC. Translated: CASSVVSGVSYEQYF.

The V and J genes are TRBV18 and TRBJ1-1; maybe TRBD1 (5 bases). The CDR3 sequence is 14 residues long. Per germline, CDR1 KGHSH and CDR2 LQKENI. The germline V and J ends were trimmed by 3 bases and 6 bases, with 14 bases remaining between them. The DNA of the CDR3 is TGTGCCAGCTCACCCGTTACACGGGGGTCTGAAGCTTTCTTT. The encoded protein is CASSPVTRGSEAFF. Supplemented by reference TRBV18 and TRBJ1-1, the full variable domain reads NAGVMQNPRHLVRRRGQEARLRCSPMKGHSHVYWYRQLPEEGLKFMVYLQKENIIDESGMPKERFSAEFPKEGPSILRIQQVVRGDSAAYFCASSPVTRGSEAFFGQGTRLTVV.

The chain combines TRBV29-1 with TRBJ2-2, with 8 bases matching TRBD2. After removal of 2 bases from V and 5 bases from J, the junction contained 4 bases not matched to a gene. This CDR3 is 14 amino acids long. Looked up from germline, CDR1 is SQVTM and CDR2 is ANQGSEA. CDR3 in amino acids: CSVEKRERTGELFF. DNA of the CDR3: TGCAGCGTTGAAAAGCGGGAGCGGACCGGGGAGCTGTTTTTT.

The V gene is TRBV5-1, the J gene TRBJ1-5; possible D gene TRBD1, 6 bases. This CDR3 is built from 15 residues. Germline V lookup: CDR1 SGHRS, CDR2 YFSETQ. The germline V and J ends were trimmed by 8 bases and 0 bases, with 15 bases remaining between them. CDR3 region: CASRPGTSSNQPQHF. Here the CDR3 DNA reads TGCGCCAGTAGGCCTGGGACATCTAGCAATCAGCCCCAGCATTTT.

DNA of the CDR3: TGTGCCAGCAGTTTAGACGGGGCAACTAATGAAAAACTGTTTTTT. It is translated as CASSLDGATNEKLFF. The chain has TRBV27 and TRBJ1-4; D is ambiguous. CDR1 and CDR2 from the germline V gene are MNHEY and SMNVEV (reference sequence). The CDR3 loop spans 15 amino acids. The germline V and J ends were trimmed by 2 bases and 0 bases, with 7 bases remaining between them.

The V and J genes are TRBV7-2 and TRBJ1-2; TRBD1 matches 9 bases. The CDR3 loop spans 17 amino acids. Germline loops: CDR1 SGHTA, CDR2 FQGNSA. The V and J ends lost 5 bases and 1 base, in that order; junction bases with no gene match: 11. CDR3 sequence (DNA): TGTGCCAGCAGCCCGGAGGGGGGACAGGGCTTTAACTATGGCTACACCTTC. As protein: CASSPEGGQGFNYGYTF.

The chain recombines TRBV11-3 with TRBJ2-1, with a weak D call TRBD2 (6 bases). The CDR3 runs to 19 residues. Germline CDR1 SGHNT, CDR2 YENEEA. The germline V and J ends were trimmed by 8 bases and 3 bases, with 29 bases remaining between them. The CDR3 coding sequence is TGTGCCAGCGCACTCGGAGGGAAGTCTGGAAGTAGGCTCTACAATGAGCAGTTCTTC. This sequence encodes CASALGGKSGSRLYNEQFF.

This chain links TRBV6-5 with TRBJ1-2; D possibly corresponds to TRBD1 (5 bases). The length of the CDR3 is 15 residues. In germline, CDR1 is MNHEY, CDR2 SVGAGI. Trimming left V 5 bases short and J 2 bases short, with 15 bases between. CDR3 region: CASSQPGLPNYGYTF. CDR3 coding DNA: TGTGCCAGCAGTCAGCCAGGGCTACCGAACTATGGCTACACCTTC.

V and J are TRBV9 and TRBJ1-5, with a possible D match to TRBD1 (6 bases). V was pared by 0 bases and J by 6 bases, with 13 bases between. There are 15 residues in the CDR3. Germline lookup yields CDR1 SGDLS and CDR2 YYNGEE. In DNA, the CDR3 is TGTGCCAGCAGCGTAGCTCAGGGAGGGGGTCAGCCCCAGCATTTT. Protein product: CASSVAQGGGQPQHF.